Only one count was recorded for the clone carrying this T cell receptor beta chain. The sample comes from a study of blood T cell repertoires in COVID-19. Data came from immunoSEQ multiplex PCR; TCRdb stores just in-frame clones and leaves some out. The table includes around 280,000 clones, approximately 86% detected once. Sample: peripheral blood. The receptor's source is a man between 65 and 85 years old with acute or convalescent COVID-19.

The CDR3 DNA sequence: TGTGCCAGCAGCCGGACTAGCGTTGAAGATACGCAGTATTTT. This codes for CASSRTSVEDTQYF. The chain links TRBV7-2 to TRBJ2-3, with 9 bases fitting TRBD2. The CDR3 spans 14 residues. Germline-derived CDR1 and CDR2 are SGHTA and FQGNSA. With 5 bases clipped from V and 5 bases from J, the junction kept 5 bases outside the gene matches.